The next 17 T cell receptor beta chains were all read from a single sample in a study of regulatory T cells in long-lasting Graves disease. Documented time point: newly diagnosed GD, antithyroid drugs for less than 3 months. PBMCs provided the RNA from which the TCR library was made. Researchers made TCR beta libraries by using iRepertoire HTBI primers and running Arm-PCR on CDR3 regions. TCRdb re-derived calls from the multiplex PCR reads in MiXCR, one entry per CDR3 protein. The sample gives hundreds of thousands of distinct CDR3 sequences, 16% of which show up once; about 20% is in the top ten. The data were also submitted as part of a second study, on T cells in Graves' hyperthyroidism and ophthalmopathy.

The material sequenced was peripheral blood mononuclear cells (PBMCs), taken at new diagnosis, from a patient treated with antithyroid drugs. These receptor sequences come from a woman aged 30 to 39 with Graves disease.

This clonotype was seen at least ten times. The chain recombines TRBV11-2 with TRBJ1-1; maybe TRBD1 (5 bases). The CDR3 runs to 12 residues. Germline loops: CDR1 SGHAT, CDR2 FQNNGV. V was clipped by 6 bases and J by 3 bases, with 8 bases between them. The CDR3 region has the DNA TGTGCCAGCAGATGGGACGACACTGAAGCTTTCTTT. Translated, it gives CASRWDDTEAFF.

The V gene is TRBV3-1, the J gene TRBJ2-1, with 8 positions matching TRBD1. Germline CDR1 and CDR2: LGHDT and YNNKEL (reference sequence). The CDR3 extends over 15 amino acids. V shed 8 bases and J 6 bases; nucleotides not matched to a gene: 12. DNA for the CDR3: TGTGCCAGCGGAGAGTGGGCAGGGGGCATCAATGAGCAGTTCTTC. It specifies CASGEWAGGINEQFF.

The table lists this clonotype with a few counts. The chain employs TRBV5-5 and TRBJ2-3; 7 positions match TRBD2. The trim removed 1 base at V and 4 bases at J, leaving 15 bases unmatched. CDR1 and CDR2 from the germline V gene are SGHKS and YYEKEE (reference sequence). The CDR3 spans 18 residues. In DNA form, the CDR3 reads TGTGCCAGCAGCTTGCCCGCAGGGACTACTTGGGTGGCAGATACGCAGTATTTT. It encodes CASSLPAGTTWVADTQYF.

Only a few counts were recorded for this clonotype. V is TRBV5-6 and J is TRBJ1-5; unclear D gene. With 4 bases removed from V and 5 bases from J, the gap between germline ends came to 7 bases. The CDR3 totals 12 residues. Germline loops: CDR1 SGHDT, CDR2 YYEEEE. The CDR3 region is CASSRTDQPQHF. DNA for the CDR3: TGTGCCAGCAGCCGGACTGATCAGCCCCAGCATTTT.

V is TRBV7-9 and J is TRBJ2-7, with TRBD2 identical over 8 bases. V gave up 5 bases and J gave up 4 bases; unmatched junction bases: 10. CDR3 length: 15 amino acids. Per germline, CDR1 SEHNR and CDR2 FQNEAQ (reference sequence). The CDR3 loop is CASSRSTSDLYEQYF. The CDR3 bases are TGTGCCAGCAGCCGCTCGACTAGCGACCTTTACGAGCAGTACTTC.

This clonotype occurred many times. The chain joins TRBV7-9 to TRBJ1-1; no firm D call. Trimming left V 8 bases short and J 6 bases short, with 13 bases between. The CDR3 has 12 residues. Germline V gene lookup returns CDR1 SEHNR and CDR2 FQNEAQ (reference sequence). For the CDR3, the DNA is TGTGCCAGCGCCGGAAGTGGTTCTGAAGCTTTCTTT. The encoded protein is CASAGSGSEAFF.

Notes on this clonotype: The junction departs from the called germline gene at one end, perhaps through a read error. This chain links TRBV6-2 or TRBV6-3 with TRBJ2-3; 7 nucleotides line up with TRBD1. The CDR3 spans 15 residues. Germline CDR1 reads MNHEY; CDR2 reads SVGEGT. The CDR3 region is CASSPDRTSTDTRYF. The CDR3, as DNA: TGTGCCAGCAGTCCGGACAGGACAAGCACAGATACGCGGTATTTT.

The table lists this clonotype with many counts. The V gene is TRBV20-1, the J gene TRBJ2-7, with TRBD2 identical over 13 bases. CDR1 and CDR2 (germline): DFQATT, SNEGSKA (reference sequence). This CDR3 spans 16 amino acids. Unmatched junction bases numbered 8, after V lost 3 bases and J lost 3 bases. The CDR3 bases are TGCAGTGCTAGCGGGACTAGCGGGATGGTACTCTACGAGCAGTACTTC. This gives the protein CSASGTSGMVLYEQYF.

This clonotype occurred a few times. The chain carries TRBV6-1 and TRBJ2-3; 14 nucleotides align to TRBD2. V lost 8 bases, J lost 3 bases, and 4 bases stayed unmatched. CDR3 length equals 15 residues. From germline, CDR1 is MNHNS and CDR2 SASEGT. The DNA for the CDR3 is TGTGCCAGCCAGGGACTAGCGGGAGCGACAGATACGCAGTATTTT. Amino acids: CASQGLAGATDTQYF.

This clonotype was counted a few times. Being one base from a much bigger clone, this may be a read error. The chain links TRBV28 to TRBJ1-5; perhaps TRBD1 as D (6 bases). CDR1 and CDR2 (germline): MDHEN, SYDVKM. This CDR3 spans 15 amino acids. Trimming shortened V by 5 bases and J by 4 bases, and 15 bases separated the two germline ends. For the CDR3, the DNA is TGTGCCAGCAGTAGACGGGGGGCGAAAAATCAGCCCCAGCATTTT. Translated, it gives CASSRRGAKNQPQHF.

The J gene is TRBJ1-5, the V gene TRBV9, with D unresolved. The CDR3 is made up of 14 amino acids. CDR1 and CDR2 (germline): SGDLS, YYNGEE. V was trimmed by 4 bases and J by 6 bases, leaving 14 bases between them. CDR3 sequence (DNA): TGTGCCAGCAGCCCGCGCGCGGGATTTCAGCCCCAGCATTTT. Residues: CASSPRAGFQPQHF. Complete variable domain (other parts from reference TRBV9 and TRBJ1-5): DSGVTQTPKHLITATGQRVTLRCSPRSGDLSVYWYQQSLDQGLQFLIQYYNGEERAKGNILERFSAQQFPDLHSELNLSSLELGDSALYFCASSPRAGFQPQHFGDGTRLSIL.

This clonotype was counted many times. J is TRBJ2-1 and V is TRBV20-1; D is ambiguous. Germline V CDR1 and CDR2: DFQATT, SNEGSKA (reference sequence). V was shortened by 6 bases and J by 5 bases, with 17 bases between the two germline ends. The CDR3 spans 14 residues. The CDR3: CSAPANVKNNEQFF. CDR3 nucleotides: TGCAGTGCCCCAGCGAACGTAAAAAACAATGAGCAGTTCTTC.

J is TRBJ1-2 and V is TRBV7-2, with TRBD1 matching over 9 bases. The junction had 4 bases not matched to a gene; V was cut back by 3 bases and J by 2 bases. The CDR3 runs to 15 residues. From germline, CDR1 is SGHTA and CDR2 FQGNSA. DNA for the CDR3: TGTGCCAGCAGCTTCGGGACAGGGATGAACTATGGCTACACCTTC. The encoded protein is CASSFGTGMNYGYTF.

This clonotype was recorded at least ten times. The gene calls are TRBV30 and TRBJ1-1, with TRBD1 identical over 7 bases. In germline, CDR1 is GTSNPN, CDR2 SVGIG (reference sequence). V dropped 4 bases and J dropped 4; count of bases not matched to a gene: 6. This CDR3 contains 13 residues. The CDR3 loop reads CAWIRGSSTEAFF. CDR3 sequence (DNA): TGTGCCTGGATCAGGGGGAGTAGCACTGAAGCTTTCTTT. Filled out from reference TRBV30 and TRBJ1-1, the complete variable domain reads SQTIHQWPATLVQPVGSPLSLECTVEGTSNPNLYWYRQAAGRGLQLLFYSVGIGQISSEVPQNLSASRPQDRQFILSSKKLLLSDSGFYLCAWIRGSSTEAFFGQGTRLTVV.

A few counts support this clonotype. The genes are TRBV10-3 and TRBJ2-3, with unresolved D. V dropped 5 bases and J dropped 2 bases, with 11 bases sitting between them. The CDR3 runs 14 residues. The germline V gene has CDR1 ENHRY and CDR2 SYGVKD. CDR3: CAISLDPITDTQYF. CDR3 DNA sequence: TGTGCCATCAGTCTGGACCCGATCACAGATACGCAGTATTTT.

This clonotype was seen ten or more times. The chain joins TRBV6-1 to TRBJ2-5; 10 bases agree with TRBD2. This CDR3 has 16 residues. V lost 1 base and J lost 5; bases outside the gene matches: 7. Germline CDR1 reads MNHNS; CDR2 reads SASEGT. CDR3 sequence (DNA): TGTGCCAGCAGTGAAGTTGCTAGCGGGAGTAAGGAGACCCAGTACTTC. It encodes CASSEVASGSKETQYF.

Here the CDR3 reads CSARGGGADTQYF. The CDR3 nucleotides read TGCAGTGCTAGAGGTGGGGGGGCAGATACGCAGTATTTT. The rearrangement links TRBV20-1 to TRBJ2-3; 7 nucleotides agree with TRBD2. The germline V gene encodes CDR1 DFQATT and CDR2 SNEGSKA (reference sequence). V trimming: 1 base; J trimming: 4 bases; junction bases outside the gene matches: 2. This CDR3 is built from 13 residues.